The 15 T cell receptor beta chains below come from one sample, sequenced in a study of T cells in Graves' hyperthyroidism and ophthalmopathy. It was RNA transcripts that yielded the amplified TCR beta CDR3 regions. First-round RT-PCR with HTBI primers amplified the TCR CDR3 region. MiXCR was run by TCRdb on the multiplex PCR reads, yielding one entry per CDR3 protein. The repertoire holds 600,000 or so distinct CDR3 sequences, more than 13% seen once, with around 7% in the top ten. The material sequenced was blood. The receptor source for this set is a woman under 30 with Graves' ophthalmopathy.

This clonotype was seen only a few times. The chain has TRBV7-3 and TRBJ1-2; the D gene is possibly TRBD1 (5 bases). CDR3 size: 13 residues. Trimming removed 0 bases from V and 8 bases from J, with 10 bases in between. CDR1 is SGHTA and CDR2 is FQGTGA in the germline V gene. The CDR3 protein is CASSLTGVGGYTF. The CDR3 nucleotides are TGTGCCAGCAGCTTAACGGGGGTTGGGGGCTACACCTTC.

This clonotype was recorded many times. This rearrangement joins TRBV7-3 to TRBJ1-1; 12 nucleotides match TRBD1. This CDR3 spans 14 amino acids. V was clipped by 5 bases and J by 9 bases; unmatched bases: 7. Germline loops: CDR1 SGHTA, CDR2 FQGTGA. The CDR3 DNA reads as TGTGCCAGCAGCCCCACACGGGACAGGGGGCAAGCTTTCTTT. Encoded protein: CASSPTRDRGQAFF.

This chain uses TRBV10-1 with TRBJ2-5; D might be TRBD2 (6 bases). The CDR3 has 17 amino acids. Trimming shortened V by 7 bases and J by 5 bases, and 26 bases separated the two germline ends. From germline, CDR1 is WNHNN and CDR2 SYGVQD (reference sequence). In DNA, the CDR3 is TGCGCCAGCACCAGTGTGAAGTCGGGACTCATTGGGGAGACCCAGTACTTC. Residues: CASTSVKSGLIGETQYF.

At least ten counts were recorded for this clonotype. The CDR3 nucleotides read TGTGCCAGCAGCTTAGGCGGGACTAGCGGGAGTAATGAGCAGTTCTTC. Encoded protein: CASSLGGTSGSNEQFF. The chain links TRBV7-8 to TRBJ2-1, with 14 bases fitting TRBD2. This CDR3 region has 16 residues. Losses at the gene ends were 1 base for V and 7 bases for J; bases not matched to a gene: 3. The V gene's germline CDR1 is SGHVS and CDR2 FQNEAQ.

This clonotype appeared many times. The gene calls are TRBV29-1 and TRBJ2-2; 9 bases map to TRBD2. Germline CDR1 reads SQVTM; CDR2 reads ANQGSEA. The trim removed 5 bases at V and 4 bases at J, leaving 5 bases unmatched. This CDR3 region has 14 residues. The chain's CDR3 is CSVTVAGATGELFF. In nucleotides, the CDR3 is TGCAGCGTTACCGTAGCGGGAGCCACCGGGGAGCTGTTTTTT.

This clonotype was recorded many times. The chain combines TRBV7-3 with TRBJ1-5, with D uncertain. The CDR3 consists of 15 residues. In germline, CDR1 is SGHTA, CDR2 FQGTGA. V dropped 0 bases and J dropped 0 bases, with 6 bases sitting between them. The DNA for the CDR3 is TGTGCCAGCAGCTTAACTTCCGGTAGCAATCAGCCCCAGCATTTT. Residues: CASSLTSGSNQPQHF.

The rearrangement joins TRBV30 to TRBJ2-7, with TRBD1 as a possible D gene (5 bases). Between the trimmed V and J ends, which lost 0 bases and 6 bases, there was a span of 12 bases. CDR3 length equals 13 residues. Germline CDR1 reads GTSNPN; CDR2 reads SVGIG (reference sequence). CDR3 amino acids: CAWSVRQGVEQYF. CDR3 bases: TGTGCCTGGAGTGTACGGCAAGGGGTCGAGCAGTACTTC.

This clonotype occurred many times. The V and J genes are TRBV7-8 and TRBJ2-1; D is possibly TRBD2 (5 bases). V lost 5 bases and J lost 4, with 15 bases in between. Looked up from germline, CDR1 is SGHVS and CDR2 is FQNEAQ. This CDR3 spans 15 amino acids. CDR3 loop: CASSVSLGEYNEQFF. For the CDR3, the DNA is TGTGCCAGCAGCGTATCACTAGGTGAATACAATGAGCAGTTCTTC.

The chain recombines TRBV19 with TRBJ2-2; 13 bases map to TRBD2. V lost 2 bases, J lost 4 bases, and 4 bases stayed unmatched. The germline gives CDR1 LNHDA, CDR2 SQIVND (reference sequence). The CDR3 totals 17 residues. CDR3 in DNA: TGTGCCAGTAGTATACCGGGACTAGCGGGACCCACCGGGGAGCTGTTTTTT. Its protein is CASSIPGLAGPTGELFF.

The chain combines TRBV12-3 or TRBV12-4 with TRBJ1-2; 8 nucleotides line up with TRBD1. CDR3 length: 14 residues. Trimming took 6 bases from V and 8 from J; bases not matched to a gene: 11. The CDR3: CASSPPGQVSGYTF. The CDR3 nucleotides are TGTGCCAGCAGCCCTCCGGGACAGGTTTCCGGCTACACCTTC.

This clonotype was picked up many times. The gene calls are TRBV7-8 and TRBJ2-1, with 11 bases aligning to TRBD2. V lost 4 bases and J lost 6; bases outside the gene matches: 8. The length of the CDR3 is 16 residues. Per the germline V gene, CDR1 is SGHVS and CDR2 is FQNEAQ. The CDR3, as DNA: TGTGCCAGCAGCTATCGGACTAGCGGGTACTTCAATGAGCAGTTCTTC. Residues: CASSYRTSGYFNEQFF.

In its sample, this clonotype was seen many times. The V call is TRBV3-1, the J call TRBJ2-2; 7 nucleotides match TRBD1. V shed 4 bases, J shed 7 bases, and the junction held 6 bases outside the gene matches. Germline V gene data show CDR1 as LGHDT and CDR2 as YNNKEL (reference sequence). The CDR3 is 14 residues long. CDR3 coding DNA: TGTGCCAGCAGCCCCGACAGGGTGAACGGGGAGCTGTTTTTT. Its protein is CASSPDRVNGELFF.

In its sample, this clonotype was seen many times. The chain uses TRBV25-1 and TRBJ1-1; 10 nucleotides align to TRBD1. Germline CDR1 MGHDK, CDR2 SYGVNS. V gave up 3 bases and J gave up 5 bases; unmatched junction bases: 12. This CDR3 comprises 17 residues. In DNA, the CDR3 is TGTGCCAGCAGTGACCAGACAGGGGGCCAGCCCATGACTGAAGCTTTCTTT. Translated: CASSDQTGGQPMTEAFF.

The gene calls are TRBV5-1 and TRBJ2-1, with D tentatively TRBD2 (6 bases). CDR1 is SGHRS and CDR2 is YFSETQ in the germline V gene. V was clipped by 3 bases and J by 10 bases, with 14 bases between them. The CDR3 is 13 residues long. The CDR3 sequence is CASSSIAVREQFF. CDR3 in DNA: TGCGCCAGCAGCTCCATAGCGGTAAGGGAGCAGTTCTTC.

This clonotype was detected ten times or more. The CDR3, as DNA: TGCGCCAGCAGCTTATGGGGGGGAACCTCCTACGAGCAGTACTTC. The encoded protein is CASSLWGGTSYEQYF. The chain links TRBV5-1 to TRBJ2-7, with 7 bases fitting TRBD2. Germline assignment: CDR1 SGHRS and CDR2 YFSETQ. The trim removed 2 bases at V and 0 bases at J, leaving 5 bases unmatched. The CDR3 spans 15 residues.